A selection of T cell receptor beta chains follows, all from one sample in a study of tumor-infiltrating lymphocytes in oesophageal squamous cell carcinoma. TCRdb ran MiXCR on the PCR reads and lists one entry per CDR3 protein. The data hold approximately 13,000 distinct CDR3 sequences, with 52% observed a single time. The material sequenced was esophageal tumor tissue. These receptors originate from a female donor with esophageal squamous cell carcinoma. Each CDR3 is given with its conserved first and last residue. Fields, in order: J gene, V gene, clone size, D gene, CDR3 length, CDR3 protein, CDR3 DNA. A D gene is named only where the DNA matches it firmly. A clone size is listed for some rows: how often the clone was seen (once, few, many), or a class if it is expanded.

TRBJ2-7	TRBV7-6	NA	TRBD2	16	CASSSCRTSGVYEQYF	TGTGCCAGCAGCTCCTGTCGGACTAGCGGGGTTTACGAGCAGTACTTC
TRBJ2-3	TRBV7-2	NA	NA	14	CASSLDYITDTQYF	TGTGCCAGCAGCCTGGACTACATCACAGATACGCAGTATTTT
TRBJ2-1	TRBV7-2	NA	NA	15	CASSLFYGGPYEQFF	TGTGCCAGCAGCTTATTTTACGGGGGGCCTTACGAGCAGTTCTTC
TRBJ2-7	TRBV11-3	once	TRBD1	14	CASSRGQLGYEQYF	TGTGCCAGCAGCCGGGGACAGCTTGGCTACGAGCAGTACTTC
TRBJ2-7	TRBV7-6	NA	NA	14	CASSLGPLIYEQYF	TGTGCCAGCAGCTTAGGACCGTTAATATACGAGCAGTACTTC
TRBJ2-1	TRBV7-2	NA	NA	15	CASTRNSYSYNEQFF	TGTGCCAGCACTCGTAATTCGTACTCCTACAATGAGCAGTTCTTC
TRBJ1-1	TRBV7-3	NA	NA	15	CASSLSPAMNTEAFF	TGTGCCAGCAGCTTAAGTCCAGCCATGAACACTGAAGCTTTCTTT
TRBJ2-2	TRBV7-2	large	NA	15	CASSLSYEYTGELFF	TGTGCCAGCAGCTTATCCTATGAATACACCGGGGAGCTGTTTTTT
TRBJ2-7	TRBV7-2	NA	NA	14	CASSINRAFYEQYF	TGTGCCAGCAGCATCAACAGGGCCTTCTACGAGCAGTACTTC
TRBJ1-2	TRBV6-6	NA	TRBD1	17	CASSYSSDGQGINGYTF	TGTGCCAGCAGTTACTCGAGTGATGGACAGGGGATCAATGGCTACACCTTC
TRBJ1-1	TRBV11-3	NA	NA	12	CASSLGDTEAFF	TGTGCCAGCAGCTTAGGTGACACTGAAGCTTTCTTT
TRBJ2-5	TRBV14	many	TRBD2	16	CASSPRTSGFGETQYF	TGTGCCAGCAGCCCCCGGACTAGCGGTTTCGGGGAGACCCAGTACTTC
TRBJ2-1	TRBV7-6	few	TRBD2	15	CASSSRLAGYNEQFF	TGTGCCAGCAGCTCCAGACTAGCGGGATACAATGAGCAGTTCTTC
TRBJ1-2	TRBV27	NA	NA	15	CASSPLGEAGYGYTF	TGTGCCAGCAGTCCCTTGGGGGAAGCGGGCTATGGCTACACCTTC
TRBJ2-1	TRBV7-6	few	NA	14	CASSLLGDSNEQFF	TGTGCCAGCAGCTTACTCGGAGATTCGAATGAGCAGTTCTTC
TRBJ1-1	TRBV6-5	NA	TRBD1	12	CASRVGTGLTYF	TGTGCCAGCAGGGTCGGGACAGGGTTGACTTATTTT
TRBJ2-1	TRBV6-1	NA	NA	14	CASIVSGANNEQFF	TGTGCCAGCATCGTTTCGGGGGCTAACAATGAGCAGTTCTTC
TRBJ2-6	TRBV24-1	NA	NA	15	CATSGRTSGANVLTF	TGTGCCACCAGTGGCCGGACCTCTGGGGCCAACGTCCTGACTTTC
TRBJ2-1	TRBV7-3	NA	NA	17	CASSPKGPPTENNEQFF	TGTGCCAGCAGCCCAAAGGGGCCACCGACAGAGAACAATGAGCAGTTCTTC
TRBJ2-1	TRBV7-6	NA	NA	15	CASSSGRLDGDEQFF	TGTGCCAGCAGCTCGGGCAGGCTGGATGGGGATGAGCAGTTCTTC
TRBJ2-7	TRBV28	many	TRBD2	15	CASMLGLAPSYEQYF	TGTGCCAGCATGCTCGGACTAGCGCCCTCCTACGAGCAGTACTTC
TRBJ2-1	TRBV6-1	few	TRBD1	15	CASSSGTGEYNEQFF	TGTGCCAGCAGCTCCGGGACAGGGGAATACAATGAGCAGTTCTTC
TRBJ2-3	TRBV7-3	NA	TRBD2	14	CAKERGLPTDTQYF	TGTGCCAAAGAGCGGGGCCTACCCACAGATACGCAGTATTTT
TRBJ2-1	TRBV11-3	NA	TRBD2	15	CASSLSSGGASEQFF	TGTGCCAGCAGCTTAAGTAGCGGGGGGGCCAGTGAGCAGTTCTTC
TRBJ2-4	TRBV27	NA	NA	13	CASSLSKGHIQYF	TGTGCCAGCAGTTTGAGTAAGGGACACATTCAGTACTTC
TRBJ2-2	TRBV6-1	NA	NA	21	CASSLSGTGVVLAGRTGELFF	TGTGCCAGCAGTCTATCCGGGACAGGGGTTGTACTAGCGGGACGAACCGGGGAGCTGTTTTTT
TRBJ2-5	TRBV7-1	NA	NA	14	CASSSRGMGETQYF	TGTGCCAGCAGCTCGAGGGGGATGGGAGAGACCCAGTACTTC
TRBJ1-2	TRBV7-2	NA	NA	14	CASSLRQGRDGYTF	TGTGCCAGCAGCTTACGGCAGGGGAGGGATGGCTACACCTTC
TRBJ2-6	TRBV19	NA	NA	17	CASSLGTSRSGANVLTF	TGTGCCAGTAGTCTAGGGACTTCCCGCTCTGGGGCCAACGTCCTGACTTTC
TRBJ2-7	TRBV7-2	NA	TRBD2	19	CASSLAVLAGGDAYNEQYF	TGTGCCAGCAGCTTAGCCGTACTAGCGGGAGGTGACGCCTACAATGAGCAGTACTTC
TRBJ2-1	TRBV7-2	NA	TRBD2	15	CASTLHASGYNEQFF	TGTGCCAGCACCCTCCATGCTAGCGGTTACAATGAGCAGTTCTTC
TRBJ2-7	TRBV28	many	NA	17	CASSLGGEGGSYNEQYF	TGTGCCAGCAGTTTGGGGGGGGAGGGGGGCTCCTACAATGAGCAGTACTTC
TRBJ1-6	TRBV25-1	NA	TRBD1	13	CASSRTGNSPLHF	TGTGCCAGCTCCCGGACAGGCAATTCACCCCTCCACTTT
TRBJ2-1	TRBV11-2	NA	TRBD2	18	CASSLYTGTSGYYNEQFF	TGTGCCAGCAGCTTATATACCGGGACTAGCGGATATTACAATGAGCAGTTCTTC
TRBJ2-3	TRBV6-1	NA	TRBD2	17	CASSENWTSGRSNTQYF	TGTGCCAGCAGTGAAAACTGGACTAGCGGGAGAAGTAATACGCAGTATTTT
TRBJ2-7	TRBV18	many	TRBD2	14	CASSPRLAEVEQYF	TGTGCCAGCTCACCCCGTCTAGCGGAGGTCGAGCAGTACTTC
TRBJ1-5	TRBV20-1	NA	NA	14	CSAYRPGSNQPQHF	TGCAGTGCTTACAGGCCGGGAAGCAATCAGCCCCAGCATTTT
TRBJ2-1	TRBV7-3	few	TRBD2	16	CASSLPPTSGGVEQFF	TGTGCCAGCAGCCTACCACCGACTAGCGGCGGGGTTGAGCAGTTCTTC
TRBJ2-5	TRBV6-1	few	TRBD2	13	CASSDSGRETQYF	TGTGCCAGCAGTGATAGCGGGCGAGAGACCCAGTACTTC
TRBJ2-5	TRBV10-3	NA	TRBD1	19	CAISEEPGQGRGSLETQYF	TGTGCCATCAGTGAGGAACCGGGACAGGGTCGGGGATCTCTAGAGACCCAGTACTTC
TRBJ2-1	TRBV19	few	NA	16	CASSIVGGRTGTEQFF	TGTGCCAGTAGTATAGTCGGGGGGCGCACTGGGACTGAGCAGTTCTTC
TRBJ1-5	TRBV11-2	few	NA	13	CASSLRANQPQHF	TGTGCCAGCAGCCTACGGGCCAATCAGCCCCAGCATTTT
TRBJ2-5	TRBV7-8	NA	NA	14	CASSLRTTQETQYF	TGTGCCAGCAGCTTAAGGACAACCCAAGAGACCCAGTACTTC
TRBJ2-1	TRBV6-6	few	NA	13	CASSYQPGFEQFF	TGTGCCAGCAGTTACCAACCAGGGTTCGAGCAGTTCTTC
TRBJ2-7	TRBV5-1	NA	NA	15	CASIIDPGAYNEQYF	TGCGCCAGCATAATAGACCCTGGAGCCTACAATGAGCAGTACTTC
TRBJ2-7	TRBV28	NA	TRBD2	15	CASTRGLAGGYEQYF	TGTGCCAGCACCCGGGGACTAGCGGGAGGCTACGAGCAGTACTTC
TRBJ2-3	TRBV6-1	NA	TRBD1	15	CASRIQGSSTDTQYF	TGTGCCAGCAGGATACAGGGGTCTAGCACAGATACGCAGTATTTT
TRBJ1-4	TRBV7-2	many	NA	14	CASSAQGIKEKLFF	TGTGCCAGCAGCGCCCAGGGTATTAAAGAAAAACTGTTTTTT